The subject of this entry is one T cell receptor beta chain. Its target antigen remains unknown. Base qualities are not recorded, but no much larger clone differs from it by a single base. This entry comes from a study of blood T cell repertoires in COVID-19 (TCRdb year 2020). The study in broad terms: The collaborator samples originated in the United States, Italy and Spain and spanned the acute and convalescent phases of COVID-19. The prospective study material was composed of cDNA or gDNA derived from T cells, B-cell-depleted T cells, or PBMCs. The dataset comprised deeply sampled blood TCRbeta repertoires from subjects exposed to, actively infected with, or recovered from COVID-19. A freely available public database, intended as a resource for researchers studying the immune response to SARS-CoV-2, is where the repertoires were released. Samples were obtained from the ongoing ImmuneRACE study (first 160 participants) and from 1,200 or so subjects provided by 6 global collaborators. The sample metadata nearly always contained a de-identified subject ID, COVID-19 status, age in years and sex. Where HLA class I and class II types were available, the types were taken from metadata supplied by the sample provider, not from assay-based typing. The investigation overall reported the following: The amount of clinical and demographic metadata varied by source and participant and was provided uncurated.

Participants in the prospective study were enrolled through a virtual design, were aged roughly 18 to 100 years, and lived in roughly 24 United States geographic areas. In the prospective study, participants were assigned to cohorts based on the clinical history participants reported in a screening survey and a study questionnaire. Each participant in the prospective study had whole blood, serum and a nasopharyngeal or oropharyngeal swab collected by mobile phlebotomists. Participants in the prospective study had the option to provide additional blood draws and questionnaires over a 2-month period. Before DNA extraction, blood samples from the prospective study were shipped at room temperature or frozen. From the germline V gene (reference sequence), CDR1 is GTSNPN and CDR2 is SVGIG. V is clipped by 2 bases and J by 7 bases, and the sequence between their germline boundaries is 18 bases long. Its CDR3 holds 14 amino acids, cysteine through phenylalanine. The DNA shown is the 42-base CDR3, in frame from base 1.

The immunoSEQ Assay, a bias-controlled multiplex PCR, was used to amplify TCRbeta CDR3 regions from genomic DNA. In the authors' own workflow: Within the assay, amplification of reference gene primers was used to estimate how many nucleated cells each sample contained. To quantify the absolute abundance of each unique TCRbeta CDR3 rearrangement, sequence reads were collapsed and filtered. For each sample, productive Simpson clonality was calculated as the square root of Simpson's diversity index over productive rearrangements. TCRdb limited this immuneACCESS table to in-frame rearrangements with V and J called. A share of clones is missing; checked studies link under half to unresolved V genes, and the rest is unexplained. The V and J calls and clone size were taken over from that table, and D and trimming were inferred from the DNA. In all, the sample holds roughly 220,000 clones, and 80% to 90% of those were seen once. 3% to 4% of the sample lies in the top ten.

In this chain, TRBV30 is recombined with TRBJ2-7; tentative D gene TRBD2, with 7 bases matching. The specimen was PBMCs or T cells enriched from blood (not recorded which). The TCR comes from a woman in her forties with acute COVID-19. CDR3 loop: CAWSPGGLTREQYF. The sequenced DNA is TGTGCCTGGAGTCCGGGGGGCCTTACTAGGGAGCAGTACTTC.